This T cell receptor (beta chain) derives from a study of regulatory T cells in long-lasting Graves disease (dated by TCRdb to the early 2020s). For the wider study: Newly diagnosed Graves' disease patients had taken antithyroid drugs for less than 3 months. Persistent Graves' disease patients were compared with newly diagnosed Graves' disease patients by peripheral blood TCR sequencing and RNA sequencing. A total of around 35 samples underwent TCR sequencing: some 13 from persistent and about 20 from newly diagnosed Graves' disease patients. The study was conducted in China and was registered as a clinical trial.

Libraries were built with multiplex PCR. Sequencing was performed on an Illumina HiSeq 4000. CDR3 regions were amplified by Arm-PCR with iRepertoire HTBI primers to construct TCR beta libraries. PCR products were gel purified before sequencing. As for the authors' bioinformatics: Gene usage analysis of CDR3 amino acid clonotypes used the 62 TRBV and more than 13 TRBJ segments found across samples. COPE and FqMerger were used to merge the filtered high-quality paired reads into contigs. BLAST was used to align contigs to IMGT TRBV, TRBD and TRBJ reference genes, and CDR3 was defined according to IMGT. Highly expanded clones were defined as clonotypes with a frequency above 0.1%. Shannon entropy was used to measure repertoire diversity, and the Gini coefficient was used to measure V-J evenness. Clonotypes shared by more than one individual were considered public. TCRdb's own reprocessing of the public reads used fastp at Q25 and MiXCR and kept productive beta chains. Rows are combined by CDR3 protein, so each entry shows the most common genes and DNA. What appears here as the V and J calls and clone size reflects TCRdb's work, not the paper's. The sample data list roughly 500,000 distinct CDR3 sequences, and around an eighth of these were observed just once. The ten largest clones capture about 10% of the sample.

Reading the label with the study, this specimen's time point is: newly diagnosed GD, antithyroid drugs for less than 3 months. For both TCR sequencing and RNA sequencing, RNA was extracted from PBMCs in TRIzol. The diagnosis of Graves' disease was made according to American Thyroid Association guidelines. Patients for the study were recruited at an endocrinology department in Xi'an, China. From each patient, around 8.3 milliliters of peripheral blood was collected into an EDTA anticoagulant tube. PBMCs were isolated by Ficoll Paque Plus density gradient separation without further T cell sorting. An Agilent 2100 Bioanalyzer and agarose gel were used to assess RNA quality, and a NanoDrop 2000 was used to measure RNA concentration. Overall study outcomes, separate from this receptor: Only peripheral blood was studied, because thyroid tissue, the primary lesion, was inaccessible. Sequencing and analysis were limited to the TCR beta chain. Persistent Graves' disease patients showed lower TCR Shannon entropy and fewer highly expanded clones than newly diagnosed patients, suggesting clonal expansion. Persistent patients shared more public clonotypes among themselves (over 2,500) than newly diagnosed patients did (more than 950). The small sample size was acknowledged by the authors as a limitation that may reduce accuracy.

This clonotype has just a few counts. It has no known antigen specificity. The sample holds no much larger clone one base away, and base qualities are not on file. This same sample was also part of a study on T cells in Graves' hyperthyroidism and ophthalmopathy. The second publication reports: A patient counted as having stable Graves' hyperthyroidism if no progression to ophthalmopathy occurred over 18 months of follow-up. Hyperthyroidism patients were aged 18 to 65 years and newly diagnosed, with disease duration of less than 2 months. Patients with uncontrolled infections, other autoimmune diseases, pregnancy or lactation were excluded. Diagnoses were established on the basis of clinical symptoms, serum thyroxine and TRAb, thyroid ultrasound, and orbital computed tomography. The first round of RT-PCR for the TCR CDR3 was performed with the HTBI primer set and the Qiagen OneStep RT-PCR kit. Most expanded thyroid clonotypes (frequency above 0.001) were also detected in blood, a finding suggesting that blood repertoires may reflect thyroid immune responses. A 13 V-J signature model separated ophthalmopathy from stable hyperthyroidism, with roughly 88% sensitivity and 81% to 83% specificity in cross-validation and 80%/75% in testing. During validation, the model predicted progression to ophthalmopathy a median of around six months ahead of onset, with almost 71% sensitivity and under 85% specificity. To identify TCR V-J signatures that set the groups apart, the researchers used a discovery cohort of approximately 98 patients, made up of under 45 with Graves' ophthalmopathy and about 59 with stable Graves' hyperthyroidism. Whether ophthalmopathy could be predicted prospectively was tested in an independent validation cohort made up of under 20 hyperthyroidism patients plus 17 patients who later progressed to ophthalmopathy. The approximately 100 discovery patients were divided at random into training and test sets in a 7:3 ratio. In several Graves' hyperthyroidism patients, the study also compared T-cell repertoires from thyroid tissue with T-cell repertoires from blood. Following sampling, methimazole starting at 30 mg daily was given to hyperthyroidism patients, and high-dose intravenous methylprednisolone was given to ophthalmopathy patients. A second multiplex PCR round built the libraries, followed by size selection and purification. Libraries were sequenced paired-end with 100 bp reads on an Illumina HiSeq2000. SOAPnuke was used to process the raw data, with reads discarded if the reads contained adapters or uncalled bases, had a mean Phred below 15, or lacked an exact constant-primer or identifier match. COPE v1.2.5 was used to merge the high-quality paired reads, and each unique nucleotide sequence was defined as a clonotype. Clonotypes were aligned to IMGT TRBV, TRBD and TRBJ reference segments using MiTCR v1.1. Only V-J combinations with frequency above 0.0001, covering 99.2% of repertoires, were analysed. The TCS score was defined as the ratio of F50 (clonal expansion) to E x V (chaos), calculated using BLOSUM62-based TCRdist between CDR3 peptides within each V-J. Welch's t-statistics and random forest reduced just over 500 V-J features to 10 to 15, which were used in a naive Bayes classifier (R e1071). No statistical method was used to set the sample size in advance, and investigators knew the group allocation. The paper reports TCR Vbeta CDR3 sequencing of approximately 130 peripheral blood samples: around 41 ophthalmopathy, under 80 hyperthyroidism and approximately 17 progressor patients.

The source material was peripheral blood mononuclear cells (PBMCs), sampled at new diagnosis, from a patient treated with antithyroid drugs. The sequence came from a man aged 25-45 years with Graves disease. Donor details come from another sample of the same person, matched by shared clones.

Read as DNA, the sequence is TGTGCCAGCAGCACCCGGGACAGGGTTAATTCACCCCTCCACTTT. Its amino acids are CASSTRDRVNSPLHF. This chain is built from TRBV7-8 and TRBJ1-6, and 9 bases in between align with TRBD1. V and J are trimmed by 5 bases and 6 bases, and the gene matches miss 5 bases of the junction. Inclusive of the bounding cysteine and phenylalanine, the CDR3 is 15 residues long. The CDR3 DNA has 45 bases and is translated from base 1. CDR1 and CDR2, per the germline V gene, are SGHVS and FQNEAQ.